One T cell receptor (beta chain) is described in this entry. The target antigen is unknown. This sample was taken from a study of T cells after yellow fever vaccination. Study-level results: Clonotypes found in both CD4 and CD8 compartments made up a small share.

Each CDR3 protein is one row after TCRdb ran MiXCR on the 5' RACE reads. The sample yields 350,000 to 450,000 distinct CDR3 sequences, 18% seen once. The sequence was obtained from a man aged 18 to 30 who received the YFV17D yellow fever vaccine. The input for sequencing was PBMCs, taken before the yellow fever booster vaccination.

The CDR3 reads CASSYGTSGEKETQYF. As DNA, the CDR3 is TGCGCCAGCAGCTACGGGACTAGCGGGGAGAAAGAGACCCAGTACTTC. The chain uses TRBV5-1 and TRBJ2-5, with TRBD2 identical over 13 bases. The germline CDR1 and CDR2 sequences are SGHRS and YFSETQ. V shed 3 bases, J shed 3 bases, and the junction held 5 bases outside the gene matches. The CDR3 is 16 residues long.